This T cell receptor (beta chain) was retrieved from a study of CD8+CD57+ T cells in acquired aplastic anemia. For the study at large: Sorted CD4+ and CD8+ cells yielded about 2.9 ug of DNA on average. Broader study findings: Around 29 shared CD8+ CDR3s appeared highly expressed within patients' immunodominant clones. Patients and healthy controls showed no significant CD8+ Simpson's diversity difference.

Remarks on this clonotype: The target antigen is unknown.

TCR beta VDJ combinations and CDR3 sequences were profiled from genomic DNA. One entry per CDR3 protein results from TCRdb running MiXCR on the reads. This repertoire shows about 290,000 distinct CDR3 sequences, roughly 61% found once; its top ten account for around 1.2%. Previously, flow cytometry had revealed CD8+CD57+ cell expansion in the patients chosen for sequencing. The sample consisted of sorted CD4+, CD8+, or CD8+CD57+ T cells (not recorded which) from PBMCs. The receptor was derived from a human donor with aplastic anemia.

This CDR3 reads CASTAGQETQYF. The CDR3 coding sequence is TGTGCCAGTACAGCGGGACAAGAGACCCAGTACTTC. The V call is TRBV19, the J call TRBJ2-5, with 7 bases matching TRBD2. With 7 bases clipped from V and 2 bases from J, the junction kept 1 base outside the gene matches. Germline V gene sequence: CDR1 LNHDA, CDR2 SQIVND (reference sequence). The CDR3 has 12 residues.